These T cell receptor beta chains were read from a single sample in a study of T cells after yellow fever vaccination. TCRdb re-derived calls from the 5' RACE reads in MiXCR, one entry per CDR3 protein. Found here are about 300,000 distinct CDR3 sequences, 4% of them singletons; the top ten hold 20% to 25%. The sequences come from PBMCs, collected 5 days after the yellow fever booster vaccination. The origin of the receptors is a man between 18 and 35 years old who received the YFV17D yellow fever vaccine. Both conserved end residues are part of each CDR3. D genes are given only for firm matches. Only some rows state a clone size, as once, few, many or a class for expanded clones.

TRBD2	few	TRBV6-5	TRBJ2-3	TGTGCCAGCAGTTACTCGACGGCTAGCGGACGCACAGATACGCAGTATTTT	CASSYSTASGRTDTQYF
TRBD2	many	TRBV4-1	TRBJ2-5	TGCGCCAGCAGCCAGGTTGTTGGACTAGATGGAGAGACCCAGTACTTC	CASSQVVGLDGETQYF
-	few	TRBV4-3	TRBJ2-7	TGCGCCAGCAGCCTCCGAGGGAACGAGCAGTACTTC	CASSLRGNEQYF
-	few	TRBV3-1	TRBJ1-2	TGTGCCAGCAGCCAGAATCGGGGAGGGAATGGCTACACCTTC	CASSQNRGGNGYTF
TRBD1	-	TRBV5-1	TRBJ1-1	TGCGCCAGCACCCCGGGACAGGGGGGTACTGAAGCTTTCTTT	CASTPGQGGTEAFF
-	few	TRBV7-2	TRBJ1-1	TGTGCCAGCAGCTTTGTCCGACGGCCAGGTAGTGAAGCTTTCTTT	CASSFVRRPGSEAFF
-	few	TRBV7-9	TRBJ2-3	TGTGCCAGCAGCTACAAACCCCGGGCCCCTAGCACAGATACGCAGTATTTT	CASSYKPRAPSTDTQYF
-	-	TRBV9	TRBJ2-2	TGTGCCAGCAGCGTGCGGAGCTGGGAGCTGTTTTTT	CASSVRSWELFF
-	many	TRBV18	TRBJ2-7	TGTGCCAGCTCACCGGGACGGACTACGGTGCAGTACTTC	CASSPGRTTVQYF
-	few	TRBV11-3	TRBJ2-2	TGTGCCAGCAGATGGGGGATGGAGAACACCGGGGAGCTGTTTTTT	CASRWGMENTGELFF
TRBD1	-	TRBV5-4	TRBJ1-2	TGTGCCAGCAGATCCGGGACAGGGGGCGCATACACCTTC	CASRSGTGGAYTF
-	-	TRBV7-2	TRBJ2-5	TGTGCCAGCAGCTGGCTAGCGCAAGAGACCCAGTACTTC	CASSWLAQETQYF
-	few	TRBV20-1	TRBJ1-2	TGCAGTGCTACTTCCCATGGGGCCGGGATCTATGGCTACACCTTC	CSATSHGAGIYGYTF
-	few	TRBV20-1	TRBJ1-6	TGCAGTGCTCCCGGGGCGTCGGGTTCACCCCTCCACTTT	CSAPGASGSPLHF
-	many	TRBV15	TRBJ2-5	TGTGCCACCGGTATTGGACAGCTGCAAGAGACCCAGTACTTC	CATGIGQLQETQYF
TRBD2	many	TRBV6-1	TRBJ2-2	TGTGCCACCCACGGTAGCGGGGAGAACACCGGGGAGCTGTTTTTT	CATHGSGENTGELFF
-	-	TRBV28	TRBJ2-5	TGTGCCAGCAGTGTAACAGGAACATCAGGGACCCAGTACTTC	CASSVTGTSGTQYF
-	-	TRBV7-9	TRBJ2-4	TGTGCCAGCAGCTTATGGGCAGTTGGCATTCAGTACTTC	CASSLWAVGIQYF
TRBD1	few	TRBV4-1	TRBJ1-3	TGCGCCAGCAGCCAAGATCGGGACAGCTCTGGAAACACCATATATTTT	CASSQDRDSSGNTIYF
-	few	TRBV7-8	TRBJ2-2	TGTGCCAGCAGCTGGCAGGGGAGACAGGACACCGGGGAGCTGTTTTTT	CASSWQGRQDTGELFF
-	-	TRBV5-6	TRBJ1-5	TGTGCCAGCAGCCTGTGGGTTTTCCCTCAGCCCCAGCATTTT	CASSLWVFPQPQHF
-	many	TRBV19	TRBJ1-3	TGTGCCAGTAGCTCGCCACCGGGGGGGGCCTCGGCTGGAAACACCATATATTTT	CASSSPPGGASAGNTIYF
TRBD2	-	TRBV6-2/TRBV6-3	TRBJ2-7	TGTGCCAGCCTCCCTGGACTAGCGGGGACCTACGAGCAGTACTTC	CASLPGLAGTYEQYF
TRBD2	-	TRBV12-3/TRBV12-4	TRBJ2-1	TGTGCCAGCAGTTTTTCGGCTAGCGGGAGCCATGAGCAGTTCTTC	CASSFSASGSHEQFF
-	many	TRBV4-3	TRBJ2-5	TGCGCCAGCAGCCGGGACGGAGAGACCCAGTACTTC	CASSRDGETQYF
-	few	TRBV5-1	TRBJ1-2	TGCGCCAGCAGCTTCGAGGTCCCCTATGGCTACACCTTC	CASSFEVPYGYTF
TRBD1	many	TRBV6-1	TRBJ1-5	TGTGCCAGCAGTGAAGCGGAGGGGACAGGGGGACAGCCCCAGCATTTT	CASSEAEGTGGQPQHF
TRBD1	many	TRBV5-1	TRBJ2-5	TGCGCCAGCAGCTTGGTAGGACAGGGCCAAGAGACCCAGTACTTC	CASSLVGQGQETQYF
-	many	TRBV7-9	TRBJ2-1	TGTGCCAGCAGCCCGGGTACGGCAGCGAGGGAGCAGTTCTTC	CASSPGTAAREQFF
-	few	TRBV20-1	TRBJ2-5	TGCAGTGCACCCCGTGGGGTGGGAGAGACCCAGTACTTC	CSAPRGVGETQYF
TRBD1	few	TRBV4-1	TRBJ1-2	TGCGCCAGCAGCCAGCCCTTAGGGACAGCCTATGGCTACACCTTC	CASSQPLGTAYGYTF
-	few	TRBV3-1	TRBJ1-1	TGTGCCAGCAGCCAATACGGGGGAGCTTTCTTT	CASSQYGGAFF
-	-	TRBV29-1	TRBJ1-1	TGCAGCGTTGCAACAGGTCGCACTGAAGCTTTCTTT	CSVATGRTEAFF
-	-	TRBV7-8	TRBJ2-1	TGTGCCAGCAGCTACATCGGGACCCAGTACAATGAGCAGTTCTTC	CASSYIGTQYNEQFF
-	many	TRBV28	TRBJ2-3	TGTGCCAGCAGGCCCTTCCCCCAGGGTGTCGAAACAGATACGCAGTATTTT	CASRPFPQGVETDTQYF
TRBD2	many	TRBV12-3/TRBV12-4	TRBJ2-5	TGTGCCAGCAGTGGACTAGCGGGCGACCAAGAGACCCAGTACTTC	CASSGLAGDQETQYF
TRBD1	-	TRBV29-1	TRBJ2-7	TGCAGCGTTGACAAGACAGGGGCGGGCTCCTACGAGCAGTACTTC	CSVDKTGAGSYEQYF
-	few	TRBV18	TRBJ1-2	TGTGCCAGCTCAGCCGGGACAAGGACCTATGGCTACACCTTC	CASSAGTRTYGYTF
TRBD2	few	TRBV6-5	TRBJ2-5	TGTGCCAGCAGATTTCTAGCGGGGGGCCAAGAGACCCAGTACTTC	CASRFLAGGQETQYF
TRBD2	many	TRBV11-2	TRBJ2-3	TGTGCCAGCAGCCCGAGGGTCAGCGGGGGCTCAGATACGCAGTATTTT	CASSPRVSGGSDTQYF
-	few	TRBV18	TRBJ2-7	TGTGCCAGCTCACCACTTCCACCGGACGAGCAGTACTTC	CASSPLPPDEQYF
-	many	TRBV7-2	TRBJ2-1	TGTGCCAGCAGCCCCCGTCTAGCGACGGATGAGCAGTTCTTC	CASSPRLATDEQFF
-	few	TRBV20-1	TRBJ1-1	TGCAGTGCTAGAGTGGGGGCGAGAAACACTGAAGCTTTCTTT	CSARVGARNTEAFF
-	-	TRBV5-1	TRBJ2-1	TGCGCCAGCAGCTTGGGACTAGGGTACAATGAGCAGTTCTTC	CASSLGLGYNEQFF
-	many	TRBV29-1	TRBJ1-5	TGCAGCGTGAGGGGGGACACCAATCAGCCCCAGCATTTT	CSVRGDTNQPQHF
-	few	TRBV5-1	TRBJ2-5	TGCGCCAGCAGCTTGACGGGGAACCCCCAAGAGACCCAGTACTTC	CASSLTGNPQETQYF
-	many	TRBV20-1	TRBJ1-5	TGCAGTGCTAGTGGTATCGGGCAGGAGAATCAGCCCCAGCATTTT	CSASGIGQENQPQHF
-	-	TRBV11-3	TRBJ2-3	TGTGCCAGCAGCTCAGGGGGGACTAGGATAGATACGCAGTATTTT	CASSSGGTRIDTQYF